This T cell receptor beta chain emerged from a study of T cells in localized non-small cell lung cancer. Findings and limits, study-wide: Elevated blood T cell density was associated with longer overall survival. Adjacent lung exhibited a median of 57 among the 100 most abundant tumor clones.

Per germline, CDR1 SGHDN and CDR2 FVKESK. This CDR3 contains 15 residues. The V gene end was trimmed by 1 base and the J gene end by 7 bases; junction bases not matched to a gene: 6. Note on this clone: Its antigen is not identified.

The table came from immunoSEQ multiplex PCR; TCRdb's copy has only in-frame clones and leaves some out. The sample lists roughly 800 clones; 30% to 40% were seen once. This TCR came from a male donor aged 60 or older with stage II squamous cell lung carcinoma. Sequencing was performed on normal lung tissue next to the tumor, taken before any cancer treatment. This rearrangement joins TRBV14 to TRBJ2-1, with 8 positions matching TRBD2. This CDR3 is CASSQGLSGSNEQFF. CDR3 nucleotides: TGTGCCAGCAGCCAAGGGTTGAGCGGGAGTAATGAGCAGTTCTTC.